This is a list of T cell receptor beta chains from one sample in a study of response to subunit inactivated influenza vaccine. TCRdb itself ran the RT-PCR reads through MiXCR, one entry per CDR3 protein. The table has about 500,000 distinct CDR3 sequences, approximately 15% seen once; the top ten hold less than 4%. The sequencing here drew on CD4+ T cells sorted from PBMCs, taken less than 30 months after vaccination. The receptors come from a man between 50 and 75 years old who received an inactivated influenza vaccine. CDR3s include the opening cysteine and the closing phenylalanine or tryptophan. Fields, in order: clone size, V gene, J gene, CDR3 length, D gene, CDR3 protein, CDR3 DNA. D genes are given only for firm matches. Clone size is given for some rows only: seen once, a few or many times, or a class if the clone is expanded.

size: -; V: TRBV7-9; J: TRBJ2-5; length: 12; D: -; CDR3: CASSGPGETQYF; DNA: TGTGCCAGCAGCGGGCCCGGGGAGACCCAGTACTTC
size: -; V: TRBV6-1; J: TRBJ1-2; length: 15; D: TRBD1; CDR3: CASRRSGQPEGGYTF; DNA: TGTGCCAGCAGGAGATCGGGACAGCCCGAGGGAGGCTACACCTTC
size: -; V: TRBV7-2; J: TRBJ2-3; length: 12; D: TRBD1; CDR3: CASSSRTGFQYF; DNA: TGTGCCAGCAGCTCCCGGACAGGGTTTCAGTATTTT
size: few; V: TRBV29-1; J: TRBJ2-3; length: 13; D: -; CDR3: CSGRSGYTDTQYF; DNA: TGCAGCGGCCGCAGTGGGTACACAGATACGCAGTATTTT
size: few; V: TRBV7-9; J: TRBJ1-5; length: 15; D: -; CDR3: CASSLASNSNQPQHF; DNA: TGTGCCAGCAGCTTAGCGTCCAATAGCAATCAGCCCCAGCATTTT
size: few; V: TRBV9; J: TRBJ1-2; length: 15; D: -; CDR3: CASSPSLTEPYGYTF; DNA: TGTGCCAGCAGCCCTTCTTTAACCGAGCCCTATGGCTACACCTTC
size: -; V: TRBV4-3; J: TRBJ2-1; length: 15; D: -; CDR3: CASSQEPLDSNEQFF; DNA: TGCGCCAGCAGCCAAGAGCCTCTAGACTCCAATGAGCAGTTCTTC
size: -; V: TRBV19; J: TRBJ1-6; length: 14; D: -; CDR3: CASSIRTDNSPLHF; DNA: TGTGCCAGTAGTATCCGGACGGATAATTCACCCCTCCACTTT
size: -; V: TRBV28; J: TRBJ2-1; length: 15; D: -; CDR3: CASSFPGGKLNEQFF; DNA: TGTGCCAGCAGTTTTCCGGGCGGGAAGCTCAATGAGCAGTTCTTC
size: few; V: TRBV7-8; J: TRBJ2-7; length: 15; D: -; CDR3: CASSLMGQGLYEQYF; DNA: TGTGCCAGCAGCTTAATGGGGCAGGGTCTCTACGAGCAGTACTTC
size: many; V: TRBV29-1; J: TRBJ2-7; length: 14; D: TRBD2; CDR3: CSVWTSGTTYEQYF; DNA: TGCAGCGTTTGGACTAGCGGGACTACTTACGAGCAGTACTTC
size: -; V: TRBV5-4; J: TRBJ2-1; length: 12; D: -; CDR3: CASSFSRDEQFF; DNA: TGTGCCAGCAGCTTTTCGAGGGATGAGCAGTTCTTC
size: few; V: TRBV6-2/TRBV6-3; J: TRBJ2-1; length: 13; D: TRBD1; CDR3: CASHRDRNNEQFF; DNA: TGTGCCAGCCACCGGGACAGAAACAATGAGCAGTTCTTC
size: few; V: TRBV12-3/TRBV12-4; J: TRBJ1-6; length: 14; D: -; CDR3: CASSRGTPNSPLHF; DNA: TGTGCCAGCAGTCGAGGGACCCCTAATTCACCCCTCCACTTT
size: -; V: TRBV15; J: TRBJ1-5; length: 14; D: -; CDR3: CATSRGTSNQPQHF; DNA: TGTGCCACCAGCCGCGGGACAAGCAATCAGCCCCAGCATTTT
size: few; V: TRBV10-2; J: TRBJ1-6; length: 16; D: TRBD1; CDR3: CASRDRGLRGYSPLHF; DNA: TGCGCCAGCAGGGACAGGGGGCTGAGGGGTTATTCACCCCTCCACTTT
size: -; V: TRBV10-3; J: TRBJ2-5; length: 13; D: -; CDR3: CAISPSGEETQYF; DNA: TGTGCCATCAGCCCCAGTGGGGAAGAGACCCAGTACTTC
size: -; V: TRBV28; J: TRBJ2-1; length: 18; D: TRBD2; CDR3: CASSSGLAGGFPYNEQFF; DNA: TGTGCCAGCAGTAGCGGACTAGCGGGAGGTTTCCCCTACAATGAGCAGTTCTTC
size: -; V: TRBV29-1; J: TRBJ2-7; length: 11; D: -; CDR3: CSASRSYEQYF; DNA: TGCAGCGCCTCCCGGAGCTACGAGCAGTACTTC
size: -; V: TRBV5-1; J: TRBJ2-3; length: 15; D: TRBD1; CDR3: CASSFRDSDTDTQYF; DNA: TGCGCCAGCAGCTTCCGGGACAGCGACACAGATACGCAGTATTTT
size: -; V: TRBV20-1; J: TRBJ2-5; length: 15; D: TRBD2; CDR3: CSARDITSEKETQYF; DNA: TGCAGTGCTAGAGATATCACTAGCGAGAAAGAGACCCAGTACTTC
size: -; V: TRBV14; J: TRBJ2-1; length: 14; D: -; CDR3: CASSQSGPYNEQFF; DNA: TGTGCCAGCAGCCAATCAGGTCCCTACAATGAGCAGTTCTTC
size: few; V: TRBV5-6; J: TRBJ2-1; length: 14; D: TRBD2; CDR3: CASSLGGGENEQFF; DNA: TGTGCCAGCAGCTTAGGTGGGGGGGAGAATGAGCAGTTCTTC
size: few; V: TRBV28; J: TRBJ2-3; length: 15; D: TRBD2; CDR3: CASSSLGGSGDTQYF; DNA: TGTGCCAGCAGTTCCCTGGGCGGGAGTGGTGATACGCAGTATTTT
size: few; V: TRBV2; J: TRBJ1-1; length: 14; D: -; CDR3: CASSEAATLAEAFF; DNA: TGTGCCAGCAGTGAAGCGGCGACTCTAGCTGAAGCTTTCTTT
size: -; V: TRBV3-1; J: TRBJ1-2; length: 16; D: -; CDR3: CASRDFGGGDFYGYTF; DNA: TGTGCCAGCAGAGACTTTGGGGGGGGAGACTTCTATGGCTACACCTTC
size: many; V: TRBV20-1; J: TRBJ2-7; length: 14; D: TRBD1; CDR3: CSARLPSGGYEQYF; DNA: TGCAGTGCTAGACTTCCATCAGGGGGCTACGAGCAGTACTTC
size: few; V: TRBV11-2; J: TRBJ2-7; length: 18; D: TRBD2; CDR3: CASSPNVAGALQFYEQYF; DNA: TGTGCCAGCAGCCCTAACGTAGCGGGAGCCCTGCAATTTTACGAGCAGTACTTC
size: -; V: TRBV27; J: TRBJ2-7; length: 14; D: -; CDR3: CASSKSNLAYEQYF; DNA: TGTGCCAGCAGCAAATCAAACCTGGCCTACGAGCAGTACTTC